The 30 T cell receptor beta chains below come from one sample, sequenced in a study of somatic mutations in cytotoxic T cells in rheumatoid arthritis. This table comes from immunoSEQ multiplex PCR, and its TCRdb copy is limited to in-frame clones, with some not included. The sample lists roughly 30,000 clones, around nine tenths seen once, with more than 8% in the top ten. Specimen: CD8+ T cells sorted from blood. All receptors come from an adult with rheumatoid arthritis.

The V and J genes are TRBV6-5 and TRBJ2-5, with 7 nucleotides matching TRBD1. The germline V gene encodes CDR1 MNHEY and CDR2 SVGAGI. CDR3 length equals 14 residues. Trimming removed 4 bases from V and 1 base from J; junction bases left unmatched: 3. CDR3 bases: TGTGCCAGCAGTTCCGGGACAGTCCAAGAGACCCAGTACTTC. This encodes CASSSGTVQETQYF.

The chain couples TRBV7-3 to TRBJ2-2; D not certain. Trimming took off 3 bases at V and 4 bases at J, with 15 bases between the two ends. The CDR3 spans 16 residues. Looked up from germline, CDR1 is SGHTA and CDR2 is FQGTGA. The CDR3 region has the DNA TGTGCCAGCAGCTTCCGCGAGACCTTAGTCACCGGGGAGCTGTTTTTT. Residues: CASSFRETLVTGELFF. Combining the CDR3 with reference TRBV7-3 and TRBJ2-2 gives the whole variable domain GAGVSQTPSNKVTEKGKYVELRCDPISGHTALYWYRQSLGQGPEFLIYFQGTGAADDSGLPNDRFFAVRPEGSVSTLKIQRTERGDSAVYLCASSFRETLVTGELFFGEGSRLTVL.

This clone is a singleton in its sample. The chain couples TRBV11-3 to TRBJ2-1; D is perhaps TRBD1 (6 bases). Germline V CDR1 and CDR2: SGHNT, YENEEA. CDR3 size: 14 residues. Trimming shortened V by 1 base and J by 3 bases, and 7 bases separated the two germline ends. CDR3 sequence: CASSLAGVYNEQFF. DNA of the CDR3: TGTGCCAGCAGCTTAGCAGGGGTCTACAATGAGCAGTTCTTC.

The chain is built from TRBV19 and TRBJ1-5; a weak D match, TRBD1 (5 bases). The V gene's germline CDR1 is LNHDA and CDR2 SQIVND (reference sequence). This CDR3 region has 15 residues. The V end was cut by 3 bases, the J end by 1 base, with 10 bases between. CDR3: CASSIVSGSNQPQHF. The CDR3 DNA sequence: TGTGCCAGTAGTATTGTATCAGGGAGCAATCAGCCCCAGCATTTT.

V usage is TRBV6-5 and J usage is TRBJ2-3; 11 nucleotides agree with TRBD2. In germline, CDR1 is MNHEY, CDR2 SVGAGI. This CDR3 spans 15 amino acids. The ends lost 5 bases at V and 4 bases at J; junction bases unmatched: 5. The CDR3 loop reads CASSQTSGVSDTQYF. CDR3 bases: TGTGCCAGCAGTCAGACTAGCGGGGTATCAGATACGCAGTATTTT.

The rearrangement links TRBV28 to TRBJ1-4, with 11 bases fitting TRBD1. Germline trimming cut 4 bases from V and 7 bases from J; bases unmatched to any gene: 2. The CDR3 consists of 14 residues. Germline lookup yields CDR1 MDHEN and CDR2 SYDVKM. CDR3 DNA sequence: TGTGCCAGCAGTTCCGGGACAGGGGGTGAAAAACTGTTTTTT. Residues: CASSSGTGGEKLFF.

J is TRBJ1-1 and V is TRBV6-5, with D hard to call. With 6 bases removed from V and 0 bases from J, the gap between germline ends came to 5 bases. The CDR3 covers 12 residues. Germline-derived CDR1 and CDR2 are MNHEY and SVGAGI. CDR3 coding DNA: TGTGCCAGCAGGGCGATGAACACTGAAGCTTTCTTT. Amino acids: CASRAMNTEAFF.

The rearrangement links TRBV4-1 to TRBJ1-1; weak D call: TRBD1 (6 bases). The germline CDR1 and CDR2 sequences are MGHRA and YSYEKL. CDR3 length: 15 amino acids. V lost 2 bases and J 2 bases, leaving 12 bases between the germline ends. The CDR3 region has the DNA TGCGCCAGCAGCCAAAGGGGGGAAATTAACACTGAAGCTTTCTTT. It is translated as CASSQRGEINTEAFF.

This clone was seen only once. This chain connects TRBV27 to TRBJ1-5; TRBD1 matches 7 bases. The V gene's germline CDR1 is MNHEY and CDR2 SMNVEV (reference sequence). With V trimmed by 5 bases and J by 0 bases, 4 bases remained unmatched. The CDR3 runs to 15 residues. The CDR3 is CASSATGYSNQPQHF. The CDR3 DNA follows: TGTGCCAGCAGTGCGACAGGGTATAGCAATCAGCCCCAGCATTTT.

The CDR3: CASSYSGTRVGRETQYF. CDR3 DNA: TGTGCCAGCAGTTATTCCGGGACACGAGTAGGTAGGGAGACCCAGTACTTC. This sequence joins TRBV28 and TRBJ2-5; D is possibly TRBD1 (6 bases). V was clipped by 4 bases and J by 5 bases, with 23 bases between them. The germline gives CDR1 MDHEN, CDR2 SYDVKM. This CDR3 spans 17 amino acids.

This clone was seen more than once but under ten times. The chain combines TRBV27 with TRBJ1-1; D call uncertain. The CDR3 runs to 13 residues. V gave up 6 bases and J gave up 3 bases, with 11 bases separating them. Per the germline V gene, CDR1 is MNHEY and CDR2 is SMNVEV (reference sequence). CDR3 coding DNA: TGTGCCAGCAGCACGGGTGGGTACACTGAAGCTTTCTTT. It codes for CASSTGGYTEAFF.

This clone was seen just once. This chain uses TRBV11-3 with TRBJ2-2; D might be TRBD2 (5 bases). V was clipped by 3 bases and J by 1 base, with 12 bases between them. Germline V gene data show CDR1 as SGHNT and CDR2 as YENEEA. The CDR3 sequence is 16 residues long. The CDR3 spells CASSFGDYQNTGELFF. CDR3 DNA: TGTGCCAGCAGCTTCGGCGACTACCAGAACACCGGGGAGCTGTTTTTT.

The chain recombines TRBV5-1 with TRBJ2-7, with D perhaps TRBD1 (7 bases). The germline V and J ends were trimmed by 0 bases and 4 bases, with 11 bases remaining between them. CDR3 length: 14 residues. CDR1 is SGHRS, CDR2 YFSETQ, per germline. CDR3 residues: CASSLEAGGYEQYF. CDR3 sequence (DNA): TGCGCCAGCAGCTTGGAGGCAGGGGGGTACGAGCAGTACTTC.

The rearrangement links TRBV11-2 to TRBJ2-5; either TRBD1 or TRBD2 may supply D (5 bases each). CDR3 length equals 14 residues. Looked up from germline, CDR1 is SGHAT and CDR2 is FQNNGV. V lost 4 bases, J lost 1 base, and 10 bases lay in between. This chain's CDR3 is CASSSSGSQETQYF. CDR3 coding DNA: TGTGCCAGCAGCTCCTCAGGGAGCCAAGAGACCCAGTACTTC.

The V gene is TRBV7-2, the J gene TRBJ2-1; TRBD2 matches at 9 bases. The J segment lost 8 bases and the V segment lost 4 bases, leaving 9 bases of the junction unmatched. Germline V gene sequence: CDR1 SGHTA, CDR2 FQGNSA. The CDR3 is 15 amino acids. CDR3 sequence (DNA): TGTGCCAGCAGCTCTTTTGCGGGGGGGCTGGATGAGCAGTTCTTC. Its protein product is CASSSFAGGLDEQFF. The full variable domain, completed using reference TRBV7-2 and TRBJ2-1, is GAGVSQSPSNKVTEKGKDVELRCDPISGHTALYWYRQSLGQGLEFLIYFQGNSAPDKSGLPSDRFSAERTGGSVSTLTIQRTQQEDSAVYLCASSSFAGGLDEQFFGPGTRLTVL.

This chain connects TRBV2 to TRBJ2-1, with 8 bases identical to TRBD2. CDR1 is SNHLY and CDR2 is FYNNEI in the germline V gene. The trim removed 2 bases at V and 5 bases at J, leaving 8 bases unmatched. There are 16 residues in the CDR3. The CDR3 DNA is TGTGCCAGCAGTGAATCTGGCGGGAGGTTCAACAATGAGCAGTTCTTC. Its protein product is CASSESGGRFNNEQFF.

The V call is TRBV11-3, the J call TRBJ2-6; 11 bases match TRBD1. From germline, CDR1 is SGHNT and CDR2 YENEEA. V shed 5 bases and J 0 bases; nucleotides not matched to a gene: 9. This CDR3 is built from 19 residues. The CDR3 protein is CASSPGVGQGDSGANVLTF. In DNA, the CDR3 is TGTGCCAGCAGCCCTGGAGTGGGACAGGGGGACTCTGGGGCCAACGTCCTGACTTTC. Using reference TRBV11-3 and TRBJ2-6 for the parts outside the CDR3, the full variable domain is EAGVVQSPRYKIIEKKQPVAFWCNPISGHNTLYWYLQNLGQGPELLIRYENEEAVDDSQLPKDRFSAERLKGVDSTLKIQPAELGDSAVYLCASSPGVGQGDSGANVLTFGAGSRLTVL.

V and J are TRBV9 and TRBJ2-7, with TRBD2 identical over 7 bases. CDR3 size: 14 residues. V shed 7 bases, J shed 5 bases, and the junction held 12 bases outside the gene matches. Per the germline V gene, CDR1 is SGDLS and CDR2 is YYNGEE. CDR3 nucleotides: TGTGCCAGCGGGGGAGGGATATACACTAACGAGCAGTACTTC. It is translated as CASGGGIYTNEQYF.

The V and J genes are TRBV7-3 and TRBJ1-5; 7 bases line up with TRBD1. V lost 2 bases and J lost 5; bases outside the gene matches: 6. The CDR3 length is 15 residues. CDR1 and CDR2 from the germline V gene are SGHTA and FQGTGA. In DNA, the CDR3 is TGTGCCAGCAGCTTACAGACAGGGATTTATCAGCCCCAGCATTTT. Amino acid sequence: CASSLQTGIYQPQHF.

The rearrangement uses TRBV27 and TRBJ2-7, with TRBD1 matching over 7 bases. V lost 6 bases to trimming and J lost 3 bases; unmatched junction nucleotides: 5. The germline gives CDR1 MNHEY, CDR2 SMNVEV (reference sequence). The CDR3 is 13 residues long. CDR3 DNA: TGTGCCAGCAGATTGGGACAGTACTACGAGCAGTACTTC. Residues: CASRLGQYYEQYF.

The CDR3 loop reads CATSRDPGTVKAGGYTF. DNA of the CDR3: TGTGCCACCAGCAGAGATCCCGGGACGGTAAAAGCCGGCGGCTACACCTTC. The chain couples TRBV15 to TRBJ1-2; a weak D match, TRBD1 (5 bases). From germline, CDR1 is LNHNV and CDR2 YYDKDF (reference sequence). This CDR3 has 17 amino acids. V was cut by 0 bases and J by 8 bases, with 22 bases left in between.

This chain uses TRBV7-9 with TRBJ2-1, with a possible D match to TRBD1 (6 bases). This CDR3 spans 15 amino acids. From germline, CDR1 is SEHNR and CDR2 FQNEAQ (reference sequence). Trimming stripped 4 bases from V and 5 bases from J, with 15 bases between. The CDR3 loop is CASSSPLRTDNEQFF. The CDR3 coding sequence is TGTGCCAGCAGCTCCCCCCTACGGACAGACAATGAGCAGTTCTTC.

The chain has TRBV6-1 and TRBJ1-2; D is undetermined. The CDR3 totals 14 residues. Trimming shortened V by 6 bases and J by 6 bases, and 17 bases separated the two germline ends. Germline V gives CDR1 MNHNS, CDR2 SASEGT. CDR3 residues: CASRSPARSNGYTF. CDR3 nucleotides: TGTGCCAGCAGATCCCCCGCGAGGTCAAATGGCTACACCTTC.

By share of the sample, this clone is medium-sized (0.01 to 0.1%). The chain combines TRBV13 with TRBJ1-1, with D possibly being TRBD1 (5 bases). Trimming stripped 2 bases from V and 4 bases from J, with 14 bases between. CDR1 and CDR2 from the germline V gene are PRHDT and FYEKMQ (reference sequence). This CDR3 spans 15 amino acids. CDR3 region: CASSLSPGEGTEAFF. CDR3 coding DNA: TGTGCCAGCAGCTTATCGCCGGGGGAAGGCACTGAAGCTTTCTTT.

This clone was picked up one time. This rearrangement joins TRBV27 to TRBJ1-1; 7 bases align to TRBD1. There are 15 residues in the CDR3. J was trimmed by 0 bases and V by 2 bases; bases with no gene match: 3. Germline-derived CDR1 and CDR2 are MNHEY and SMNVEV (reference sequence). In nucleotides, the CDR3 is TGTGCCAGCAGTTTAATGGGACAGCTGAACACTGAAGCTTTCTTT. As protein: CASSLMGQLNTEAFF.

The chain uses TRBV7-9 and TRBJ1-5, with a tentative D call TRBD1 (6 bases). Germline CDR1 and CDR2: SEHNR and FQNEAQ (reference sequence). The CDR3 consists of 16 residues. Trimming took 1 base from V and 4 from J, leaving 14 bases between them. The CDR3 DNA sequence: TGTGCCAGCAGCTTAGAGGGGGACCCTAGGAATCAGCCCCAGCATTTT. Protein: CASSLEGDPRNQPQHF.

The genes are TRBV5-8 and TRBJ1-2; D uncertain. The CDR3 is made up of 13 amino acids. CDR1 and CDR2 (germline): SGHTS, YDEGEE. The V end was cut by 1 base, the J end by 7 bases, with 11 bases between. The CDR3 sequence: CASSLSGTSGYTF. The CDR3 DNA sequence: TGTGCCAGCAGCTTGTCGGGTACAAGTGGCTACACCTTC.

This sequence joins TRBV11-2 and TRBJ2-1; 10 nucleotides agree with TRBD2. V was pared by 0 bases and J by 0 bases, with 2 bases of the junction left unmatched. Germline CDR1 and CDR2: SGHAT and FQNNGV. CDR3 length: 17 residues. In DNA, the CDR3 is TGTGCCAGCAGCTTAGAGGGACTAGCGAGCTCCTACAATGAGCAGTTCTTC. Protein: CASSLEGLASSYNEQFF.

This clone appeared once. V is TRBV5-1 and J is TRBJ2-3, with 9 bases lining up with TRBD1. Germline V gene lookup returns CDR1 SGHRS and CDR2 YFSETQ. This CDR3 has 18 residues. Trimming took 1 base from V and 2 from J; bases not matched to a gene: 11. CDR3 sequence: CASSLSFFGTGLTDTQYF. The CDR3 DNA reads as TGCGCCAGCAGCTTGAGTTTTTTTGGGACAGGGCTCACAGATACGCAGTATTTT.

CDR3 sequence (DNA): TGTGCCTGGAGTGTCAGGGTGGACTACAATGAGCAGTTCTTC. Its translation: CAWSVRVDYNEQFF. The rearrangement joins TRBV30 to TRBJ2-1; tentatively, D is TRBD1 (5 bases). The length of the CDR3 is 14 residues. V lost 0 bases and J 3 bases, leaving 9 bases between the germline ends. Germline CDR1 reads GTSNPN; CDR2 reads SVGIG (reference sequence).